The present entry profiles one T cell receptor (beta chain) with its context. What it binds is unknown. The data originate from a study of cytomegalovirus exposure and HLA in healthy donors. Study-wide points: V- and J-gene trimming in TCR beta was tied to a missense DCLRE1C variant by an analysis performed later. Excluded: some indistinguishable V segments such as TRBV6-2 and TRBV6-3. Per published reports, the classifier diagnosed cytomegalovirus status with high specificity and sensitivity.

PCR involved 60 Vbeta and 13 Jbeta primers. The repertoire was sequenced with immunoSEQ multiplex PCR; TCRdb's copy has only in-frame clones and lacks some. The table includes 160,000 or so clones, about 83% detected once. Germline values: CDR1 SGHVS, CDR2 FQNEAQ. CDR3 size: 18 residues. V shed 2 bases and J shed 0 bases, with 19 bases lying between them. Sequencing input: PBMCs. This TCR was sampled from a woman aged 30 to 39 in good health and CMV-seronegative. The genes are TRBV7-8 and TRBJ1-1; possibly TRBD1 for D (6 bases). CDR3 in amino acids: CASSLRRAGVGMNTEAFF. For the CDR3, the DNA is TGTGCCAGCAGCTTACGGCGGGCAGGGGTCGGCATGAACACTGAAGCTTTCTTT.